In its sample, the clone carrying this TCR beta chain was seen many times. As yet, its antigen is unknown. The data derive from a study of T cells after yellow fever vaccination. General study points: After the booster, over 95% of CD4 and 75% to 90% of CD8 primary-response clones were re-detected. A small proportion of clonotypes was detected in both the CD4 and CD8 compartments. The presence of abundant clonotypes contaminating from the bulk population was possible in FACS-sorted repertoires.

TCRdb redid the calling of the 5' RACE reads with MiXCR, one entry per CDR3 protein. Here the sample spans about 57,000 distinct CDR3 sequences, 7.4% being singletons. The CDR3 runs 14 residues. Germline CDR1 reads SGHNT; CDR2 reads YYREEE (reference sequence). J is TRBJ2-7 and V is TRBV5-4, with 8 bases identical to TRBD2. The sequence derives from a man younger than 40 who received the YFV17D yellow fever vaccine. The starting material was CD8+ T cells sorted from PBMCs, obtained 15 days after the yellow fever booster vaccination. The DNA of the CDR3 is TGTGTCACACACGACAGCGGGAGCTCCTACGAGCAGTACTTC. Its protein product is CVTHDSGSSYEQYF.